This T cell receptor (beta chain) comes out of a study of T cells in localized non-small cell lung cancer. Study-wide points: Uninvolved adjacent lung had higher T cell clonality than tumor and all other tissues.

Measured with immunoSEQ multiplex PCR; TCRdb has only the in-frame clones, and not every one. The table shows more than 45,000 clones, with roughly 89% occurring only once. In the case of this clone: The antigen is undetermined.

Between the trimmed V and J ends, which lost 5 bases and 4 bases, there was a span of 24 bases. The CDR3 spans 18 residues. Germline V gene data show CDR1 as SGHAT and CDR2 as FQNNGV. The sample was peripheral blood, taken before any cancer treatment. This sequence originates from a male donor at least 60 years old with stage III squamous cell lung carcinoma. The rearrangement links TRBV11-2 to TRBJ2-1, with D perhaps TRBD1 or TRBD2 (5 bases each). CDR3 sequence: CASSPTRIGTQTYNEQFF. The DNA of the CDR3 is TGTGCCAGCAGCCCAACCCGGATCGGGACCCAAACATACAATGAGCAGTTCTTC.